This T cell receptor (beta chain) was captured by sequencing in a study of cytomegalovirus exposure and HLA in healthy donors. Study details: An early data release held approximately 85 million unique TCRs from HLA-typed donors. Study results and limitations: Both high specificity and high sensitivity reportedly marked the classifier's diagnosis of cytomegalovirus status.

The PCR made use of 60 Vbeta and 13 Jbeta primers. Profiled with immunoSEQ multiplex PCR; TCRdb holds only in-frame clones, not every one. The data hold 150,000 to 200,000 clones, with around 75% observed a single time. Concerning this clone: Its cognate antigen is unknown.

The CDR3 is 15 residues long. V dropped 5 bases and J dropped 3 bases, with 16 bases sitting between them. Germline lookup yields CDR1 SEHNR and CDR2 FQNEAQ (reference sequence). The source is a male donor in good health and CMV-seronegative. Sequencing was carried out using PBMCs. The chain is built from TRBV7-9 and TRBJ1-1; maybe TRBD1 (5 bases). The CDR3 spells CASSPFAGGYTEAFF. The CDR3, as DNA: TGTGCCAGCAGCCCTTTCGCCGGGGGATACACTGAAGCTTTCTTT.